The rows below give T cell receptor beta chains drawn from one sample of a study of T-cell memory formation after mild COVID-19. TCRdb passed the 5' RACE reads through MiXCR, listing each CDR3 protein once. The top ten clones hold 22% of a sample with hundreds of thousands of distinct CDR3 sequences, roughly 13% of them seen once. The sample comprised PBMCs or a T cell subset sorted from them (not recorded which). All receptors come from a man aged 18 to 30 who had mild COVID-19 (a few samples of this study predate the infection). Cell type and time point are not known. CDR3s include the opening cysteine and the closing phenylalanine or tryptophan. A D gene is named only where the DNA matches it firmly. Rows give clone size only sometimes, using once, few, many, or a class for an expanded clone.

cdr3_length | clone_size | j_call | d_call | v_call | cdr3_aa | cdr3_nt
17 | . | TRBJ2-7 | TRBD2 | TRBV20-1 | CSARAPLAGAPSYEQYF | TGCAGTGCTAGAGCTCCTCTAGCGGGGGCCCCCTCCTACGAGCAGTACTTC
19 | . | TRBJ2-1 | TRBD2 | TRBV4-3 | CASSQSFFLGLAGGDEQFF | TGCGCCAGCAGCCAAAGCTTCTTCCTAGGGCTAGCGGGGGGGGATGAGCAGTTCTTC
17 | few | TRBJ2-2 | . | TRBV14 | CASSQNLGTTITGELFF | TGTGCCAGCAGCCAAAATCTAGGGACAACAATCACCGGGGAGCTGTTTTTT
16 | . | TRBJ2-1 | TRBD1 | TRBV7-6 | CASSQRTGSVVDEQFF | TGTGCCAGCAGCCAGAGGACAGGATCGGTGGTTGATGAGCAGTTCTTC
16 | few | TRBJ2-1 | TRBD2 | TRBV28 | CASRSGRRGLEGEQFF | TGTGCCAGCAGGTCGGGCCGCCGGGGACTAGAGGGTGAGCAGTTCTTC
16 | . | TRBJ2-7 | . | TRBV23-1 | CASSQWLGAYSYEQYF | TGCGCCAGCAGTCAATGGCTGGGGGCATACTCCTACGAGCAGTACTTC
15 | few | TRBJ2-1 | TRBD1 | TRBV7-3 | CASSRTGSTYNEQFF | TGTGCCAGCAGCAGGACAGGGAGTACTTACAATGAGCAGTTCTTC
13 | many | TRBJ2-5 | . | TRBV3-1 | CASSHQGGETQYF | TGTGCCAGCAGCCATCAGGGTGGAGAGACCCAGTACTTC
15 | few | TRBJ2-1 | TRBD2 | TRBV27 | CASSLYQRGDNEQFF | TGTGCCAGCAGTTTATATCAGCGGGGGGACAATGAGCAGTTCTTC
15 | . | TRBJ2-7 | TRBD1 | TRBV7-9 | CASSYEADRDYEQYF | TGTGCCAGCAGCTACGAAGCCGACAGGGATTACGAGCAGTACTTC
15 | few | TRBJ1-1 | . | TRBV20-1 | CSARQPSGGSTEAFF | TGCAGTGCTAGGCAACCATCCGGGGGAAGCACTGAAGCTTTCTTT
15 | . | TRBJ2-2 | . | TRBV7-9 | CASSPLGGHSGELFF | TGTGCCAGCAGCCCCCTCGGCGGGCATTCTGGGGAGCTGTTTTTT
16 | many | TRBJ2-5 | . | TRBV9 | CASSPHLSGFKETQYF | TGTGCCAGCAGCCCCCACCTCAGCGGGTTTAAGGAGACCCAGTACTTC
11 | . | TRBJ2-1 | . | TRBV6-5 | CASSYSGSQFF | TGTGCCAGCAGTTACTCAGGGTCGCAGTTCTTC
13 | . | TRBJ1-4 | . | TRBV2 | CASSANMGEKLFF | TGTGCCAGCAGTGCCAATATGGGTGAAAAACTGTTTTTT
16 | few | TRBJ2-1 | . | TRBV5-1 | CASSLAVQSSYNEQFF | TGCGCCAGCAGCTTGGCAGTGCAGAGCTCCTACAATGAGCAGTTCTTC
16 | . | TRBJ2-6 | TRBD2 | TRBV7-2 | CASNSGGLPTANVLTF | TGTGCCTCAAATAGCGGGGGGCTCCCTACGGCCAACGTCCTGACTTTC
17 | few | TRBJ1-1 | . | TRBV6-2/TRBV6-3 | CASSYSGLAGLITEAFF | TGTGCCAGCAGTTACTCGGGTCTGGCGGGGTTGATCACTGAAGCTTTCTTT
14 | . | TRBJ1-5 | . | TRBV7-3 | CASSHIIQDQPQHF | TGTGCCAGCAGCCATATAATCCAGGATCAGCCCCAGCATTTT
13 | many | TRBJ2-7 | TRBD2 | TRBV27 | CASSWRGDYEQYF | TGTGCCAGCAGTTGGCGGGGGGACTACGAGCAGTACTTC
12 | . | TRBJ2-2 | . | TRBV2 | CASAELTGELFF | TGTGCCAGCGCGGAGCTCACCGGGGAGCTGTTTTTT
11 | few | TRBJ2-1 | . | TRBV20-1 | CSGASGNEQFF | TGCAGCGGGGCCTCGGGCAATGAGCAGTTCTTC
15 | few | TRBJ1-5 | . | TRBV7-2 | CASSLVGDSNQPQHF | TGTGCCAGCAGCTTAGTTGGGGATAGCAATCAGCCCCAGCATTTT
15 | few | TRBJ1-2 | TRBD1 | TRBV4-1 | CASSQGTVAAYGYTF | TGCGCCAGCAGCCAGGGGACAGTGGCGGCCTATGGCTACACCTTC
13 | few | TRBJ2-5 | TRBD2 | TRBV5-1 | CASSLEGLAGEYF | TGCGCCAGCAGCTTGGAGGGACTAGCGGGAGAGTACTTC
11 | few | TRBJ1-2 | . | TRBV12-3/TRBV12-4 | CASSHRQATHF | TGTGCCAGCAGCCACCGACAGGCCACACACTTC
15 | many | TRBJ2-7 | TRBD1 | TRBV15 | CATSGQGLSSYEQYF | TGTGCCACCAGCGGACAGGGACTTAGCTCCTACGAGCAGTACTTC
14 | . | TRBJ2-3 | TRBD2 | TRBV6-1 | CASNSGGNTDTQYF | TGTGCCAGCAATAGCGGGGGTAACACAGATACGCAGTATTTT
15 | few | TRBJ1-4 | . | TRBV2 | CASRERTSQNEKLFF | TGTGCCAGCAGAGAAAGGACAAGCCAGAATGAAAAACTGTTTTTT
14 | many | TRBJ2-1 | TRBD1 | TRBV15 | CATSRDSRGNEQFF | TGTGCCACCAGCAGAGATTCCAGGGGGAATGAGCAGTTCTTC
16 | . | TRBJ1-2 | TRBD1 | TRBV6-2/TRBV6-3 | CASRQPGTAKWYGYTF | TGTGCCAGCAGGCAACCCGGGACAGCAAAATGGTATGGCTACACCTTC
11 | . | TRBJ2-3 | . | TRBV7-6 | CASSTMDTQYF | TGTGCCAGCAGCACTATGGATACGCAGTATTTT
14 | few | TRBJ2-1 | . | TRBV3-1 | CASSLTAGRYEQFF | TGTGCCAGCAGCCTCACCGCAGGTAGATATGAGCAGTTCTTC
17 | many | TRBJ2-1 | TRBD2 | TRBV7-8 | CASSLAYGEGSYNEQFF | TGTGCCAGCAGCTTAGCTTACGGGGAGGGATCCTACAATGAGCAGTTCTTC
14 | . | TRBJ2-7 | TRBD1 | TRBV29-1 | CSVILGQGGDEQYF | TGCAGCGTCATACTGGGACAGGGTGGGGACGAGCAGTACTTC
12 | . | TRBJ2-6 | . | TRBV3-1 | CASSQGALVLTF | TGTGCCAGCAGCCAAGGGGCCCTCGTCCTGACTTTC
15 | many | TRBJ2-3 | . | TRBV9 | CASRSPPGSTDTQYF | TGTGCCAGCAGATCACCCCCTGGTAGCACAGATACGCAGTATTTT
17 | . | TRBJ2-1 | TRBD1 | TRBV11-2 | CASSSQAPGQGTNEQFF | TGTGCCAGCAGCTCCCAGGCCCCGGGACAGGGCACCAATGAGCAGTTCTTC
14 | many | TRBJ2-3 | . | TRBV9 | CASSVGGYTDTQYF | TGTGCCAGCAGCGTAGGGGGATACACAGATACGCAGTATTTT
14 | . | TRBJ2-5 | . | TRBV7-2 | CASRLTESQETQYF | TGTGCCAGCAGGCTGACAGAGTCACAAGAGACCCAGTACTTC